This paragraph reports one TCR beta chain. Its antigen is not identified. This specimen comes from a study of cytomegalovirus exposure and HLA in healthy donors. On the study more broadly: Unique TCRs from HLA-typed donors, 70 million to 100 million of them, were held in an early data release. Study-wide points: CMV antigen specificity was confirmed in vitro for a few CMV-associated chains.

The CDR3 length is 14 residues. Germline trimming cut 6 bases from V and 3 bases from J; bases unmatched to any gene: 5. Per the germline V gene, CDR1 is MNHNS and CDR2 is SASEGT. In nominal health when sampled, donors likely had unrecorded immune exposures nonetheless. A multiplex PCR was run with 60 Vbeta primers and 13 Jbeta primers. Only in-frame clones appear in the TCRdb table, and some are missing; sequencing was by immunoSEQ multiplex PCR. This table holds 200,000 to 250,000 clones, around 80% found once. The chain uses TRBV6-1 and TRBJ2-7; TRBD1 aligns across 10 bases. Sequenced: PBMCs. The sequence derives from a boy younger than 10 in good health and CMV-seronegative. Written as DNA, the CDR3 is TGTGCCAGCAGAACCGACAGGGGGCACTACGAGCAGTACTTC. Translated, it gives CASRTDRGHYEQYF.